This TCR beta chain was obtained from a study of OX40 agonist ivuxolimab in advanced cancers. Study-wide context: The group had a mean age of around 60 years, ranged from about 20 to 85, and was approximately 81% male.

Only in-frame clones appear in the TCRdb table, and some are missing; sequencing was by immunoSEQ multiplex PCR. Of some 16,000 clones listed, roughly 72% were seen once; the top ten hold 46%. Patients who had autoimmune disease history or got systemic immunosuppression were left out. V shed 5 bases and J 4 bases; nucleotides not matched to a gene: 3. Germline V gene sequence: CDR1 MRHNA, CDR2 SNTAGT. The CDR3 runs to 15 residues. This clone was observed a handful of times. The chain combines TRBV6-4 with TRBJ2-3; 13 bases are shared with TRBD2. The source was CD4+ or CD8+ T cells sorted from blood, collected in a trial of the OX40 agonist ivuxolimab. This sequence originates from an adult with an advanced solid tumor such as melanoma, head and neck, liver or kidney cancer. CDR3 loop: CASSRTSGSSDTQYF. CDR3 DNA: TGTGCCAGCAGTCGGACTAGCGGGAGTTCAGATACGCAGTATTTT.